This entry lists 13 T cell receptor beta chains sequenced from one sample in a study of Graves' ophthalmopathy and Graves' hyperthyroidism. For repertoire sequencing, the TCR beta CDR3 regions were amplified from RNA transcripts. First-round RT-PCR used HTBI primers; second-round multiplex PCR followed. TCRdb re-called the multiplex PCR reads with MiXCR, one entry per CDR3 protein. The sample holds around 400,000 distinct CDR3 sequences, approximately 16% seen once. Specimen: peripheral blood. These receptors all come from a woman aged 18-29 years with Graves' ophthalmopathy.

This clonotype was seen at least ten times. The chain recombines TRBV4-2 with TRBJ2-7, with D uncertain. The germline gives CDR1 LGHNA, CDR2 YNFKEQ. Deletions cut 0 bases from V and 1 base from J, with 4 bases between. There are 13 residues in the CDR3. The CDR3 DNA sequence: TGTGCCAGCAGCCAAGAGGGTTCCTACGAGCAGTACTTC. Translated: CASSQEGSYEQYF.

In its sample, this clonotype was seen many times. The chain has TRBV7-2 and TRBJ1-5, with 7 nucleotides matching TRBD1. The germline V gene encodes CDR1 SGHTA and CDR2 FQGNSA. The length of the CDR3 is 14 residues. Trimming cost V 5 bases and J 9 bases; bases outside gene matches: 10. The CDR3 here is CASSPQGGTGPQHF. The CDR3 DNA sequence: TGTGCCAGCAGCCCTCAGGGGGGAACGGGGCCCCAGCATTTT.

Ten or more counts support this clonotype. The chain couples TRBV12-3 or TRBV12-4 to TRBJ1-1; D may be TRBD1 (5 bases). The CDR3 contains 17 residues. Trimming pared 3 bases from V and 1 base from J, leaving 18 bases between. CDR3 sequence reads: CASSLIGAGLPNTEAFF. In DNA form, the CDR3 reads TGTGCCAGCAGTTTGATAGGGGCCGGGTTACCGAACACTGAAGCTTTCTTT.

The chain uses TRBV18 and TRBJ1-1; perhaps TRBD1 as D (6 bases). With 3 bases removed from V and 5 bases from J, the gap between germline ends came to 22 bases. From germline, CDR1 is KGHSH and CDR2 LQKENI. The CDR3 loop spans 17 amino acids. The CDR3 coding sequence is TGTGCCAGCTCACCCCAAGGACAGCGGCCAGCTAATACTGAAGCTTTCTTT. It yields the protein CASSPQGQRPANTEAFF.

This clonotype was found many times. The CDR3 is CASSEARGSYEQYF. CDR3 in DNA: TGTGCCAGCAGTGAAGCGAGGGGAAGCTACGAGCAGTACTTC. The genes are TRBV6-1 and TRBJ2-7, with D possibly being TRBD1 or TRBD2 (5 bases each). Per the germline V gene, CDR1 is MNHNS and CDR2 is SASEGT. The CDR3 runs 14 residues. V gave up 0 bases and J gave up 3 bases, with 9 bases separating them.

This clonotype was found many times. V is TRBV7-9 and J is TRBJ2-7, with a tentative D call TRBD2 (7 bases). Germline CDR1 is SEHNR and CDR2 is FQNEAQ (reference sequence). The CDR3 totals 13 residues. Trimming took 6 bases from V and 3 from J, leaving 12 bases between them. CDR3 DNA sequence: TGTGCCAGCAGGAGGGAGGGGGTCTACGAGCAGTACTTC. It yields the protein CASRREGVYEQYF.

In this sample, this clonotype turned up many times. This chain uses TRBV11-2 with TRBJ2-2; TRBD2 is a possible D gene (6 bases). CDR3 length equals 14 residues. Germline values: CDR1 SGHAT, CDR2 FQNNGV. Trimming took off 5 bases at V and 6 bases at J, with 13 bases between the two ends. In nucleotides, the CDR3 is TGTGCCAGCAGCCCCCACGGGGAGGCCGGGGAGCTGTTTTTT. Translating it yields CASSPHGEAGELFF.

This clonotype showed up many times. The chain is built from TRBV20-1 and TRBJ2-5, with D maybe TRBD1 (6 bases). Trimming shortened V by 3 bases and J by 0 bases, and 14 bases separated the two germline ends. The CDR3 sequence is 15 residues long. In germline, CDR1 is DFQATT, CDR2 SNEGSKA (reference sequence). CDR3 nucleotides: TGCAGTGCTAGGAAGGGGCAGGGGTACCAAGAGACCCAGTACTTC. Translated: CSARKGQGYQETQYF.

This clonotype showed up many times. V usage is TRBV5-1 and J usage is TRBJ1-1; D is uncertain. The germline V gene encodes CDR1 SGHRS and CDR2 YFSETQ. Trimming removed 2 bases from V and 0 bases from J, with 11 bases in between. The length of the CDR3 is 15 residues. This CDR3 reads CASSFLEPMNTEAFF. The CDR3 nucleotides are TGCGCCAGCAGCTTTCTGGAGCCCATGAACACTGAAGCTTTCTTT. Looking up the rest from reference TRBV5-1 and TRBJ1-1 gives the full variable domain: KAGVTQTPRYLIKTRGQQVTLSCSPISGHRSVSWYQQTPGQGLQFLFEYFSETQRNKGNFPGRFSGRQFSNSRSEMNVSTLELGDSALYLCASSFLEPMNTEAFFGQGTRLTVV.

This clonotype was detected many times. J is TRBJ2-5 and V is TRBV2; 8 bases fit TRBD1. The CDR3 sequence is 13 residues long. The germline CDR1 and CDR2 sequences are SNHLY and FYNNEI. The ends lost 7 bases at V and 7 bases at J; junction bases unmatched: 8. This CDR3 reads CASMAGGIGTQYF. The CDR3 bases are TGTGCCAGCATGGCAGGGGGCATAGGGACCCAGTACTTC.

V gene TRBV20-1 combines with J gene TRBJ1-1, with TRBD1 as a possible D gene (6 bases). The CDR3 length is 15 residues. V lost 5 bases to trimming and J lost 3 bases, with 19 bases between them. Germline V gives CDR1 DFQATT, CDR2 SNEGSKA (reference sequence). This CDR3 is CSARPVGGGDTEAFF. CDR3 DNA sequence: TGCAGTGCTCGACCTGTGGGAGGGGGAGACACTGAAGCTTTCTTT.

This clonotype appeared a few times. The rearrangement links TRBV7-9 to TRBJ2-5; 10 bases map to TRBD2. Germline loops: CDR1 SEHNR, CDR2 FQNEAQ (reference sequence). V dropped 6 bases and J dropped 1; count of bases not matched to a gene: 5. The CDR3 extends over 15 amino acids. The CDR3 DNA follows: TGTGCCAGCAGTGTTAGCGGGGGGATCCAAGAGACCCAGTACTTC. It encodes CASSVSGGIQETQYF.

This clonotype has ten or more counts. The rearrangement links TRBV30 to TRBJ1-1, with D uncertain. The CDR3 contains 10 residues. Looked up from germline, CDR1 is GTSNPN and CDR2 is SVGIG (reference sequence). V lost 5 bases and J 3 bases, leaving 4 bases between the germline ends. CDR3 DNA sequence: TGTGCCTGGGGCCACACTGAAGCTTTCTTT. This encodes CAWGHTEAFF.